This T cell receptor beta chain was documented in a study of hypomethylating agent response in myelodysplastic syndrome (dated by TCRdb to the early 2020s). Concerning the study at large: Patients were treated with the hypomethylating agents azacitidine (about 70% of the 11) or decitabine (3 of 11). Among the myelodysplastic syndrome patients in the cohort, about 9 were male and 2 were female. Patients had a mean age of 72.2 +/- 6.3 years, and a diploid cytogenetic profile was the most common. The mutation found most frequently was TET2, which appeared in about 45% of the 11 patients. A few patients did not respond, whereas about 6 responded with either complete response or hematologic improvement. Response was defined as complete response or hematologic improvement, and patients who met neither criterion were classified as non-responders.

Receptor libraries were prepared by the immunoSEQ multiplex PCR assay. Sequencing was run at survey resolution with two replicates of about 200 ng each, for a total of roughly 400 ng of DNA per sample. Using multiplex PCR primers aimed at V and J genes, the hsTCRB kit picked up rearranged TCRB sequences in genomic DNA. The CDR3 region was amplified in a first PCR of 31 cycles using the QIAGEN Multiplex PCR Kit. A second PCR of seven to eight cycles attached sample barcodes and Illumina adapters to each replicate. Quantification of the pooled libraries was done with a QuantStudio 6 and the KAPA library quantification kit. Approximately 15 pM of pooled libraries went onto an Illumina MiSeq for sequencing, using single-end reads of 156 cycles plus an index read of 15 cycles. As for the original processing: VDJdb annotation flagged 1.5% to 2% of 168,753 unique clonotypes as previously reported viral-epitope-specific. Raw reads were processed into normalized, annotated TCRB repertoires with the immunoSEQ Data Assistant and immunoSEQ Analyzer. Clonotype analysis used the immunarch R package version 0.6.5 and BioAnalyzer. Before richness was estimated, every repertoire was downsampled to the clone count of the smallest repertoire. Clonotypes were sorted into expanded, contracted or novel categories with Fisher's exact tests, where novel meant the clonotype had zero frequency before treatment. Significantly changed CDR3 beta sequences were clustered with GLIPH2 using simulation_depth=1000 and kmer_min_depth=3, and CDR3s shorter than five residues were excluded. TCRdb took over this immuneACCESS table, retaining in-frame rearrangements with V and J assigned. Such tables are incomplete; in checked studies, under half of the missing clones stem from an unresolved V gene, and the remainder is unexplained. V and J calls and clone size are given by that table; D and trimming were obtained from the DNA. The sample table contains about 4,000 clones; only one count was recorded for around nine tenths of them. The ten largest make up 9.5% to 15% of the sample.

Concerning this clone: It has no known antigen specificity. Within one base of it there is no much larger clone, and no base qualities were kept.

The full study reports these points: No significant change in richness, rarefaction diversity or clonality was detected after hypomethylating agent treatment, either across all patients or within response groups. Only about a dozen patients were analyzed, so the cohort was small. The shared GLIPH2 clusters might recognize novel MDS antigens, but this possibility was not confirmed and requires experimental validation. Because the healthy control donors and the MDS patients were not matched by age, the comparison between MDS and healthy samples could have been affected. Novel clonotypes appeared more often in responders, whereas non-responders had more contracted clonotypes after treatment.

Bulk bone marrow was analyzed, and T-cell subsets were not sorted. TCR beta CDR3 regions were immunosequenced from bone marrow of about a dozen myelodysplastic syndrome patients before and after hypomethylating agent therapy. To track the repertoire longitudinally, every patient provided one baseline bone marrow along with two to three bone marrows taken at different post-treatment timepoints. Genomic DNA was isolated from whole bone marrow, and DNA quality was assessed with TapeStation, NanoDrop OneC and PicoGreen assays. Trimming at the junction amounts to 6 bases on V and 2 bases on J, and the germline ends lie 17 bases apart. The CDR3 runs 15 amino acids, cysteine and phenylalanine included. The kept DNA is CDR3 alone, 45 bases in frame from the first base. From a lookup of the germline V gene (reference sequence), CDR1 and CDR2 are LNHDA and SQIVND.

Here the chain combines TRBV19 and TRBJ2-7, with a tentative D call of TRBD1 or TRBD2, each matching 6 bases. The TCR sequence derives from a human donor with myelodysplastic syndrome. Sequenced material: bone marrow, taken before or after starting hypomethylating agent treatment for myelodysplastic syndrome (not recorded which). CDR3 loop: CASRSRRGTPYEQYF. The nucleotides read TGTGCCAGTAGGTCGAGACGGGGGACACCCTACGAGCAGTACTTC.